This T cell receptor beta chain emerged from a study of T cell responses to AZD1222 COVID-19 vaccine (dated by TCRdb to about 2021). Regarding the research as a whole: Because spike-specific TCR depth and breadth did not differ between the two schedules, AZD1222 recipients who got a second dose at roughly 4 weeks were pooled with those who got a second dose at roughly 12 weeks. TCR sequencing covered 233 trial participants: 200 to 210 given two doses of AZD1222 and around 26 given two doses of MenACWY control vaccine. Trial participants were enrolled by age into 18-55, 56-69 and 70-plus year subgroups, with roughly 160, 29 and 62 TCR-sequenced participants respectively.

The CDR3 regions of human TCRbeta chains were analyzed by immunosequencing. Processing in the source paper ran as follows. TCRs in the repertoires were matched against a reference library of SARS-CoV-2-specific TCRs that had been generated with the MIRA antigen-specificity platform. Breadth was defined as the fraction of unique TCRs that were SARS-CoV-2-associated, and depth was defined as the fraction of total T cells that were SARS-CoV-2-associated. Using the MIRA data, every spike-specific TCR was mapped to the spike region that the TCR reacted to and assigned to either a CD4 or a CD8 class. Log10-transformed breadth and depth values were compared by one-way ANOVA with Sidak's multiple comparisons tests. TCRdb took this table from immuneACCESS and kept in-frame rearrangements with V and J called. Such tables lack part of the clones; where checked against another copy, unresolved V genes explain under half of the gap, and the rest is unexplained. The V and J calls and clone size are taken from that table; D and trimming were inferred from the DNA. Present in this sample are approximately 120,000 clones, about 87% of which were seen just once. The leading ten clones occupy less than 11% of the sample.

CDR1 and CDR2 were assigned from the germline V gene (reference sequence) as SGHKS and YYEKEE. There are 14 amino acids in the CDR3, from cysteine to phenylalanine inclusive. Only CDR3 DNA is held: 42 bases, read in frame from base 1. Germline trimming: 4 bases from V, 2 bases from J; junction bases outside gene matches: 4. The investigation overall reported the following: Nearly half of unique spike-specific TCRs reportedly recognized epitopes outside regions mutated in the B.1.351 and B.1.1.7 variants. CD4 TCRs associated with the vaccine covered the entire spike protein, and the dominant responses were in regions 160-218 and 743-854. After two AZD1222 doses, both the breadth and the depth of spike-specific TCRs were significantly higher than at day 0 and than in MenACWY recipients. Only six AZD1222 recipients were SARS-CoV-2 seropositive at baseline, limiting conclusions about previously exposed vaccinees. Because no day 14 peak-response samples were available, the repertoires could be characterized only after the peak T cell response. Participants were mostly white British and included more females than males, and it was suggested by the authors that clonal diversity may have been underestimated. The 56-69-year group was small, and its depth increase did not reach significance, likely because of low power.

As concerns this clone: The clone's antigen remains unknown. No base quality information exists; no much larger clone differs at one position.

The time point label on this specimen signifies: baseline before first vaccination. Vaccinee samples were obtained from the UK trials COV001 and COV002, which included a single-blind randomized controlled phase 2/3 trial of AZD1222 (ChAdOx1 nCoV-19) in healthy adults. Trial participant PBMC samples were collected at day 0 and day 28 after the second dose for TCRbeta chain sequencing. Sequenced material: peripheral blood, taken on day 0 of AZD1222 vaccination. The sequence is built from TRBV5-5 and TRBJ2-7; TRBD1 fits 9 bases in the junction. The receptor was derived from an adult in good health. The CDR3 region reads CASSPRDRAYEQYF. The sequenced DNA is TGTGCCAGCAGCCCCCGGGACAGGGCCTACGAGCAGTACTTC.